One and the same sample provided the 27 T cell receptor beta chains below, sequenced in a study of cytomegalovirus exposure and HLA in healthy donors. It was with 60 Vbeta and 13 Jbeta primers that the PCR ran. Generated by immunoSEQ multiplex PCR, the TCRdb table keeps only in-frame clones and is missing some. The sample has about 180,000 clones, nearly 80% seen once. The sequencing sample was made of PBMCs. The receptors shown here come from a man in his forties in good health and CMV-seropositive.

This clone has only a few counts. The chain is built from TRBV18 and TRBJ2-1; a weak D match, TRBD2 (6 bases). V lost 3 bases and J lost 6, with 15 bases in between. CDR1 and CDR2 from the germline V gene are KGHSH and LQKENI. The CDR3 runs to 15 residues. The CDR3 DNA reads as TGTGCCAGCTCACCCCCGGAGGGTCGAGCCAATGAGCAGTTCTTC. Protein sequence: CASSPPEGRANEQFF.

This clone was detected only a few times. The J gene is TRBJ2-1, the V gene TRBV7-7, with TRBD1 identical over 7 bases. Germline CDR1 SSHAT, CDR2 FNYEAQ (reference sequence). The J segment lost 9 bases and the V segment lost 5 bases, leaving 7 bases of the junction unmatched. The CDR3 contains 13 residues. For the CDR3, the DNA is TGTGCCAGCAGCGCACAGGGGCTCGGTGAGCAGTTCTTC. It codes for CASSAQGLGEQFF.

V is TRBV18 and J is TRBJ2-2, with D uncertain. Trimming removed 2 bases from V and 0 bases from J, with 7 bases in between. The CDR3 is 15 amino acids. The germline CDR1 and CDR2 sequences are KGHSH and LQKENI. The CDR3 is CASSPGGANTGELFF. In DNA form, the CDR3 reads TGTGCCAGCTCACCAGGCGGCGCGAACACCGGGGAGCTGTTTTTT.

This clone was detected once. The V call is TRBV7-2, the J call TRBJ2-1; the match to TRBD2 covers 8 bases. The J segment lost 6 bases and the V segment lost 0 bases, leaving 10 bases of the junction unmatched. The CDR3 extends over 17 amino acids. CDR1 is SGHTA, CDR2 FQGNSA, per germline. As DNA, the CDR3 is TGTGCCAGCAGCTTAGCTCCCGCGGGGGGAGGGGGCAATGAGCAGTTCTTC. It specifies CASSLAPAGGGGNEQFF.

This clone was counted a single time. The junction does not match germline at one end; this may be a read error. The V and J genes are TRBV7-9 and TRBJ2-7; 9 bases are a match to TRBD2. The CDR3 is made up of 17 amino acids. CDR1 and CDR2 from the germline V gene are SEHNR and FQNEAQ (reference sequence). DNA of the CDR3: TGTTCCAGCAGCCACTGGTCCAGGACTAGCGAGACCTACGAGCAGTACTTC. This encodes CSSSHWSRTSETYEQYF.

The chain employs TRBV29-1 and TRBJ1-1, with 10 bases aligning to TRBD1. V was pared by 4 bases and J by 5 bases, with 13 bases of the junction left unmatched. The germline V gene has CDR1 SQVTM and CDR2 ANQGSEA. The CDR3 extends over 16 amino acids. Written as DNA, the CDR3 is TGCAGCGTTGGGGCCATGACAGGGGGCGATGTAACTGAAGCTTTCTTT. This codes for CSVGAMTGGDVTEAFF.

J is TRBJ2-4 and V is TRBV10-1, with D possibly matching TRBD2 (5 bases). Germline V gene data show CDR1 as WNHNN and CDR2 as SYGVQD (reference sequence). The V and J ends lost 7 bases and 2 bases respectively, with 15 bases between them. This CDR3 comprises 15 residues. The CDR3 DNA reads TGCGCCAGCAAGAATAAGGGAGCCCCCAAAAACATTCAGTACTTC. The encoded protein is CASKNKGAPKNIQYF.

The CDR3 sequence: CASSPQGAYEQYF. The CDR3 DNA is TGTGCCAGCAGCCCCCAAGGAGCTTACGAGCAGTACTTC. This sequence joins TRBV7-3 and TRBJ2-7; D not certain. Per germline, CDR1 SGHTA and CDR2 FQGTGA. This CDR3 comprises 13 residues. V dropped 5 bases and J dropped 4 bases, with 12 bases sitting between them.

The V call is TRBV6-6, the J call TRBJ2-1; 12 bases agree with TRBD2. CDR1 is MNHNY and CDR2 is SVGAGI in the germline V gene (reference sequence). The CDR3 contains 13 residues. The ends lost 6 bases at V and 12 bases at J; junction bases unmatched: 6. CDR3 in amino acids: CASSQTSGSRQFF. For the CDR3, the DNA is TGTGCCAGCAGCCAGACTAGCGGGAGTAGGCAGTTCTTC.

V gene TRBV6-1 combines with J gene TRBJ2-7, with 10 bases fitting TRBD1. The germline CDR1 and CDR2 sequences are MNHNS and SASEGT. The CDR3 contains 14 residues. V was pared by 8 bases and J by 3 bases, with 7 bases of the junction left unmatched. The CDR3 coding sequence is TGTGCCAGCGACCCCGGGACAGGGGTCTACGAGCAGTACTTC. Its protein product is CASDPGTGVYEQYF.

The J gene is TRBJ1-1, the V gene TRBV6-5; 7 bases align to TRBD1. The germline V gene has CDR1 MNHEY and CDR2 SVGAGI. There are 15 residues in the CDR3. V dropped 6 bases and J dropped 0; count of bases not matched to a gene: 7. The CDR3, as DNA: TGTGCCAGCAGCCGCTGGGACAGCATGAACACTGAAGCTTTCTTT. It yields the protein CASSRWDSMNTEAFF.

Remarks on this clone: An end of the junction differs from the germline gene, which may be a read error. The chain uses TRBV2 and TRBJ2-4; 11 nucleotides agree with TRBD2. The CDR3 loop spans 16 amino acids. Germline CDR1 is SNHLY and CDR2 is FYNNEI. The CDR3 region has the DNA TGTGCCAGCAGTGAAAGTCTAGCGGGAGGTAGAAACAGTCAGTACTTC. Translated: CASSESLAGGRNSQYF. Together with reference TRBV2 and TRBJ2-4, the CDR3 gives the full variable domain: EPEVTQTPSHQVTQMGQEVILRCVPISNHLYFYWYRQILGQKVEFLVSFYNNEISEKSEIFDDQFSVERPDGSNFTLKIRSTKLEDSAMYFCASSESLAGGRNSQYFGAGTRLSVL.

Here the CDR3 reads CASSLVWEGDTEAFF. In DNA, the CDR3 is TGCGCCAGCAGCTTGGTTTGGGAGGGAGACACTGAAGCTTTCTTT. This chain joins TRBV5-1 and TRBJ1-1; D ambiguous. The V end lost 0 bases, the J end lost 3 bases, and 12 bases lay between the germline ends. From germline, CDR1 is SGHRS and CDR2 YFSETQ. The CDR3 is 15 amino acids. Full variable domain (missing parts from reference TRBV5-1 and TRBJ1-1): KAGVTQTPRYLIKTRGQQVTLSCSPISGHRSVSWYQQTPGQGLQFLFEYFSETQRNKGNFPGRFSGRQFSNSRSEMNVSTLELGDSALYLCASSLVWEGDTEAFFGQGTRLTVV.

Worth noting for this clone: Germline is not matched at one junction end, which may reflect a read error. This chain links TRBV7-9 with TRBJ2-5, with D perhaps matching TRBD2 (7 bases). This CDR3 has 12 amino acids. CDR1 and CDR2 from the germline V gene are SEHNR and FQNEAQ (reference sequence). The CDR3 loop reads CASSGNGGRMDF. The CDR3 nucleotides read TGTGCCAGCAGCGGGAACGGGGGGCGCATGGACTTC.

The chain employs TRBV11-3 and TRBJ2-7; 8 nucleotides match TRBD1. V lost 3 bases, J lost 6 bases, and 1 base stayed unmatched. This CDR3 has 12 residues. Germline CDR1 is SGHNT and CDR2 is YENEEA. In DNA, the CDR3 is TGTGCCAGCAGCTTTGACAGGGGCGAGCAGTACTTC. Amino acid sequence: CASSFDRGEQYF.

This rearrangement joins TRBV5-1 to TRBJ2-7; 8 bases agree with TRBD2. The CDR3 has 14 residues. Losses at the gene ends were 7 bases for V and 5 bases for J; bases not matched to a gene: 11. Per germline, CDR1 SGHRS and CDR2 YFSETQ. CDR3 nucleotides: TGCGCCAGCCGACGATCGGGAGGGCTCGACGAGCAGTACTTC. Residues: CASRRSGGLDEQYF.

V gene TRBV7-8 combines with J gene TRBJ1-1; no firm D call. The germline CDR1 and CDR2 sequences are SGHVS and FQNEAQ. The CDR3 runs 14 residues. Deletions cut 5 bases from V and 1 base from J, with 11 bases between. Written as DNA, the CDR3 is TGTGCCAGCAGCCGGGAGGGAGAGAACACTGAAGCTTTCTTT. Encoded protein: CASSREGENTEAFF.

The chain is built from TRBV18 and TRBJ1-1; D is ambiguous. Germline-derived CDR1 and CDR2 are KGHSH and LQKENI. The length of the CDR3 is 17 residues. The V end was cut by 6 bases, the J end by 0 bases, with 20 bases between. In DNA, the CDR3 is TGTGCCAGCTCCTATACACAGCCAGGAGGATTGAACACTGAAGCTTTCTTT. Translation: CASSYTQPGGLNTEAFF.

This chain links TRBV7-6 with TRBJ2-1; 9 bases are shared with TRBD2. CDR3 length: 15 residues. The germline gives CDR1 SGHVS, CDR2 FNYEAQ. V lost 3 bases to trimming and J lost 10 bases; unmatched junction nucleotides: 10. The DNA of the CDR3 is TGTGCCAGCAGCTTGGTAGAATCTAGCGGGAACGAGCAGTTCTTC. It encodes CASSLVESSGNEQFF.

This rearrangement joins TRBV30 to TRBJ2-3; TRBD2 aligns across 14 bases. This CDR3 comprises 19 residues. V was clipped by 2 bases and J by 2 bases; unmatched bases: 12. Per germline, CDR1 GTSNPN and CDR2 SVGIG (reference sequence). For the CDR3, the DNA is TGTGCCTGGAGTTCCGGGACTAGCGGGAGAATGGAGTTCACAGATACGCAGTATTTT. It is translated as CAWSSGTSGRMEFTDTQYF.

The rearrangement links TRBV25-1 to TRBJ2-1; maybe TRBD2 (5 bases). The CDR3 loop spans 16 amino acids. Germline V CDR1 and CDR2: MGHDK, SYGVNS. Trimming removed 2 bases at V and 2 bases at J, with 13 bases between. CDR3 sequence: CASSEPRTGAYNEQFF. DNA for the CDR3: TGTGCCAGCAGTGAACCGCGGACTGGCGCCTACAATGAGCAGTTCTTC.

The genes are TRBV5-1 and TRBJ2-5; 11 positions agree with TRBD2. CDR3 length: 15 residues. The V segment lost 0 bases and the J segment 5 bases; nucleotides outside the gene matches: 3. Germline CDR1 SGHRS, CDR2 YFSETQ. This CDR3 reads CASSLGLAGLETQYF. CDR3 nucleotides: TGCGCCAGCAGCTTGGGACTAGCGGGATTGGAGACCCAGTACTTC. Variable domain in full (rest from reference TRBV5-1 and TRBJ2-5): KAGVTQTPRYLIKTRGQQVTLSCSPISGHRSVSWYQQTPGQGLQFLFEYFSETQRNKGNFPGRFSGRQFSNSRSEMNVSTLELGDSALYLCASSLGLAGLETQYFGPGTRLLVL.

J is TRBJ1-1 and V is TRBV19; possible D gene TRBD1, 5 bases. The CDR3 length is 12 residues. V was clipped by 3 bases and J by 5 bases, with 7 bases between them. Germline V gene sequence: CDR1 LNHDA, CDR2 SQIVND (reference sequence). CDR3 residues: CASSMGGTEAFF. The CDR3 DNA reads as TGTGCCAGTAGTATGGGGGGGACTGAAGCTTTCTTT.

The chain links TRBV2 to TRBJ1-2, with TRBD1 as a possible D gene (5 bases). CDR3 length equals 13 residues. Germline assignment: CDR1 SNHLY and CDR2 FYNNEI. Between the trimmed V and J ends, which lost 6 bases and 2 bases, there was a span of 10 bases. For the CDR3, the DNA is TGTGCCAGCAGGCCGACAGTAAACTATGGCTACACCTTC. It specifies CASRPTVNYGYTF.

The chain joins TRBV25-1 to TRBJ2-1; tentative D call: TRBD2 (5 bases). CDR3 length: 12 amino acids. V lost 4 bases and J 11 bases, leaving 12 bases between the germline ends. Per germline, CDR1 MGHDK and CDR2 SYGVNS. CDR3 sequence (DNA): TGTGCCAGCAGTGGGCCACTAGGACAGCAGTTCTTC. Protein: CASSGPLGQQFF.

The chain couples TRBV19 to TRBJ1-2; D uncertain. CDR3 length: 11 amino acids. With 6 bases removed from V and 4 bases from J, the gap between germline ends came to 6 bases. From germline, CDR1 is LNHDA and CDR2 SQIVND (reference sequence). The CDR3 sequence is CASRAGYGYTF. CDR3 nucleotides: TGTGCCAGTAGAGCCGGCTATGGCTACACCTTC.

The rearrangement joins TRBV5-1 to TRBJ2-7; TRBD1 might be the D (6 bases). Germline assignment: CDR1 SGHRS and CDR2 YFSETQ. The CDR3 loop spans 13 amino acids. Trimming left V 5 bases short and J 9 bases short, with 18 bases between. The CDR3 loop reads CASSRGEGEWQYF. CDR3 nucleotide sequence: TGCGCCAGCAGTAGGGGTGAGGGGGAGTGGCAGTACTTC. Combining the CDR3 with reference TRBV5-1 and TRBJ2-7 gives the whole variable domain KAGVTQTPRYLIKTRGQQVTLSCSPISGHRSVSWYQQTPGQGLQFLFEYFSETQRNKGNFPGRFSGRQFSNSRSEMNVSTLELGDSALYLCASSRGEGEWQYFGPGTRLTVT.